This T cell receptor (beta chain) was sequenced in a study of radiotherapy plus CTLA-4 blockade in lung cancer. Findings and caveats of the study: Early shifts in blood T cell clones, with interferon-beta, reportedly predicted response best. After treatment with radiotherapy plus ipilimumab, TCR clones that came from the tumor expanded in blood.

Focal radiation plus CTLA-4 blockade with ipilimumab was administered to patients who had chemo-refractory metastatic non-small-cell lung cancer. In regard to this clone: The antigen remains undetermined.

Trimming removed 0 bases from V and 3 bases from J, with 12 bases in between. The CDR3 consists of 15 residues. Germline CDR1 and CDR2: MNHEY and SMNVEV (reference sequence). The assay was immunoSEQ multiplex PCR, and TCRdb's table has in-frame clones only and misses some. The sample includes about 24,000 clones, 71% of them seen just once. This TCR derives from a human donor with non-small cell lung cancer whose response to radiotherapy plus ipilimumab could not be evaluated. V usage is TRBV27 and J usage is TRBJ2-7, with a possible D match to TRBD1 (5 bases). The sample consisted of peripheral blood, taken from a patient treated with radiotherapy plus ipilimumab. CDR3 nucleotides: TGTGCCAGCAGTTTATCATCTTGGGGCGGCTACGAGCAGTACTTC. This codes for CASSLSSWGGYEQYF.